This TCR beta chain is drawn from a study of identical twins. Whole-study results and caveats: Cord blood beta clonotypes that were abundant carried fewer insertions, and memory repertoires showed no such trend. Researchers reported excess low generation probability among twin-shared out-of-frame alpha sequences.

Of note for this clonotype: The antigen remains undetermined.

Unmatched junction bases numbered 13, after V lost 9 bases and J lost 9 bases. The CDR3 loop spans 14 amino acids. TCRdb re-derived calls from the 5' RACE reads in MiXCR, one entry per CDR3 protein. The table includes roughly 720,000 distinct CDR3 sequences, about 20% detected once. These data were also filed under a second study, of T cells expressing NK-cell markers. That paper notes: It was sorted CD3+CD56-NKG2C+, CD3+CD56+NKG2C- and CD3+CD56+NKG2C+ T cells that provided the TCR beta repertoires. About 6 donors had dominant NKG2C+ clonotypes that comprised roughly 1.0-8% of their CD8+ T cells.

The genes are TRBV12-3 or TRBV12-4 and TRBJ2-1; 8 nucleotides align to TRBD2. Material for sequencing was PBMCs. The TCR was taken from a woman between 18 and 29 years old in good health. The CDR3 here is CASARGLVLGEQFF. The CDR3, as DNA: TGTGCCAGTGCCCGGGGACTAGTCCTGGGTGAGCAGTTCTTC.